This T cell receptor beta chain stems from a study of shared clonotypes between healthy human individuals. Study in general: Donors, aged 18 to 49, were a couple of women and three men.

Findings and limits, study-wide: What naive subsets generally showed was a larger estimated richness than memory subsets showed.

After removal of 5 bases from V and 15 bases from J, the junction contained 13 bases not matched to a gene. This CDR3 is built from 13 residues. Germline lookup yields CDR1 LNHDA and CDR2 SQIVND (reference sequence). Note on this clone: Its matching antigen is unknown.

The repertoire was sequenced with immunoSEQ multiplex PCR; TCRdb's copy has only in-frame clones and lacks some. Of some 200,000 clones listed, 50% to 75% are singletons. CD4+ cells were split into CD45RA+ naive and CD45RA-negative memory subsets. What was sequenced was memory CD4+ T cells sorted from blood. Subset reported: CD45RA-negative fraction. V and J are TRBV19 and TRBJ2-1, with TRBD2 matching 7 bases. The clonotype originates from a man under 40 in good health. The CDR3 sequence is CASSSLWGGVRFF. The DNA of the CDR3 is TGTGCCAGTAGTTCCCTCTGGGGGGGAGTGCGGTTCTTC.